The source of this TCR beta chain is a study of T cell repertoires in cytomegalovirus infection. TCRdb redid the calling of the reads with MiXCR, one entry per CDR3 protein. Among more than 650,000 distinct CDR3 sequences listed, 35% to 45% were seen once. Germline lookup yields CDR1 LNHDA and CDR2 SQIVND (reference sequence). J gave up 8 bases and V 8 bases, and 4 bases lay outside the gene matches. This CDR3 region has 12 residues. Sequences were obtained from PBMCs. The chain recombines TRBV19 with TRBJ1-4; 8 nucleotides line up with TRBD1. The clonotype originates from a human donor in good health (CMV status not recorded). Some clones in this sample may be carry-over from other donors' samples. The CDR3 region is CASDPGGEKLFF. CDR3 bases: TGTGCCAGTGACCCAGGGGGCGAAAAACTGTTTTTT.